These 2 T cell receptor beta chains came from one sample sequenced in a study of blood T cell repertoires in COVID-19. The protocol was immunoSEQ multiplex PCR, while the TCRdb copy is restricted to in-frame clones and leaves out a portion. This sample has 360,000 or so clones, with over 85% found just once. The sequenced sample consisted of PBMCs or T cells enriched from blood (not recorded which). The source of these receptors is a woman in her twenties or thirties who had recovered from COVID-19.

The J gene is TRBJ1-2, the V gene TRBV11-1; TRBD1 aligns across 9 bases. Germline V lookup: CDR1 SGHAT, CDR2 FQDESV (reference sequence). V shed 5 bases and J 8 bases; nucleotides not matched to a gene: 12. The CDR3 spans 15 residues. The CDR3 DNA reads TGTGCCAGCAGCCCGGGACAGGGAGTATCACACGGCTACACCTTC. It yields the protein CASSPGQGVSHGYTF.

For the CDR3, the DNA is TGTGCCAGATCGGAGTGGAGCTCTGGAAACACCATATATTTT. It encodes CARSEWSSGNTIYF. The chain employs TRBV19 and TRBJ1-3; D not certain. The CDR3 consists of 14 residues. Germline V gene lookup returns CDR1 LNHDA and CDR2 SQIVND (reference sequence). V lost 9 bases and J 0 bases, leaving 12 bases between the germline ends. Together with reference TRBV19 and TRBJ1-3, the CDR3 gives the full variable domain: DGGITQSPKYLFRKEGQNVTLSCEQNLNHDAMYWYRQDPGQGLRLIYYSQIVNDFQKGDIAEGYSVSREKKESFPLTVTSAQKNPTAFYLCARSEWSSGNTIYFGEGSWLTVV.